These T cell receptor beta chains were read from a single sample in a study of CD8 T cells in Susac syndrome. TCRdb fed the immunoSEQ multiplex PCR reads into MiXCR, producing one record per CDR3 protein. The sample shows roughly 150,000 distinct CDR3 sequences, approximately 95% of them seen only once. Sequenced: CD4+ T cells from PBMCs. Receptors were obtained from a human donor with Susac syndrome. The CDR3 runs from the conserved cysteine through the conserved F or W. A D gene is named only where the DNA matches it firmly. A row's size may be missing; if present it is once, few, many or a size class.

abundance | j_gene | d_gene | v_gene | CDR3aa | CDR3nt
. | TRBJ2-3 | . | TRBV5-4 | CASSLEASRSDTQYF | TGTGCCAGCAGCTTGGAGGCTAGTCGGTCAGATACGCAGTATTTT
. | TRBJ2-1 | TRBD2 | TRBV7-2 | CASSPGLAGGQGEQFF | TGTGCCAGCAGCCCTGGTCTAGCGGGGGGGCAGGGGGAGCAGTTCTTC
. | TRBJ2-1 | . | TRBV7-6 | CASSPSPSLWGAVNEQFF | TGTGCCAGCAGCCCTTCCCCCTCTTTGTGGGGGGCAGTCAATGAGCAGTTCTTC
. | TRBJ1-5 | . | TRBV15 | CATSRDFLDQPQHF | TGTGCCACCAGCAGAGATTTTCTGGATCAGCCCCAGCATTTT
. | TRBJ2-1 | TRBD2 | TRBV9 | CASSFGLELNNEQFF | TGTGCCAGCAGTTTTGGACTAGAATTAAACAATGAGCAGTTCTTC
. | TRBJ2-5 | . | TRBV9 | CASSGGDQETQYF | TGTGCCAGCAGCGGCGGGGACCAAGAGACCCAGTACTTC
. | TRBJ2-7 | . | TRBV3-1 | CASSQDPSEQYF | TGTGCCAGCAGCCAAGACCCTAGCGAGCAGTACTTC
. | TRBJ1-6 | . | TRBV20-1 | CSARAQSSSYNSPLHF | TGCAGTGCTAGAGCACAGTCGAGCTCCTATAATTCACCCCTCCACTTT
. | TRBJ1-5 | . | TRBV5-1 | CASSWDGDQPQHF | TGCGCCAGCAGCTGGGATGGGGATCAGCCCCAGCATTTT
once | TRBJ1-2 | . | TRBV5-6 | CASSFGGIANYGYTF | TGTGCCAGCAGCTTCGGCGGAATAGCTAACTATGGCTACACCTTC
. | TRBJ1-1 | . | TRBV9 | CASSFEGQGVTEAFF | TGTGCCAGCAGCTTCGAGGGTCAGGGCGTCACTGAAGCTTTCTTT
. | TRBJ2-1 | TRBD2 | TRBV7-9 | CASSPPRLAGAGNEQFF | TGTGCCAGCAGCCCACCCCGATTAGCGGGGGCGGGGAATGAGCAGTTCTTC
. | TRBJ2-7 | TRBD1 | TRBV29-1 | CSVETGEGNYEQYF | TGCAGCGTTGAAACAGGGGAAGGAAACTACGAGCAGTACTTC
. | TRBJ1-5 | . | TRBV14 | CASSQDSGGASNQPQHF | TGTGCCAGCAGCCAGGACAGCGGGGGAGCTAGCAATCAGCCCCAGCATTTT